The entry below describes one TCR beta chain. The antigen remains undetermined. Sequencing used immunoSEQ multiplex PCR; TCRdb keeps in-frame clones, though not all of them. The sample yields 150,000 or so clones, about 91% seen once. Second-dose timings of about 4 or about 12 weeks were pooled. V was shortened by 5 bases and J by 4 bases, with 11 bases between the two germline ends. The CDR3 length is 13 residues. Germline V gene lookup returns CDR1 SGHTA and CDR2 FQGNSA. This sample is part of a study of T cell responses to AZD1222 COVID-19 vaccine. Study observations and caveats: Among AZD1222 vaccinees, only 5 to 7 were seropositive at baseline. The repertoires were collected only after the peak T cell response.

V and J are TRBV7-2 and TRBJ1-1; D is unresolved. The clonotype comes from an adult who received the AZD1222 COVID-19 vaccine. This specimen consisted of peripheral blood, obtained 28 days after the second AZD1222 dose. The CDR3 region has the DNA TGTGCCAGCAGCCGTAGGGAGGGCACTGAAGCTTTCTTT. This sequence encodes CASSRREGTEAFF.